These T cell receptor beta chains were read from a single sample in a study of cytomegalovirus exposure and HLA in healthy donors. Profiling relied on immunoSEQ multiplex PCR, and the TCRdb table lists in-frame clones only, not all of them. Of 180,000 or so clones detected, 60% to 80% appear once; the ten largest clones hold over 12%. The sample consisted of PBMCs. The source is a man in his fifties or sixties in good health and CMV-seropositive. Each CDR3 is given with its conserved first and last residue. The D gene is left open where the match is weak.

V,length,J,D,DNA,CDR3
TRBV27,21,TRBJ1-6,TRBD1,TGTGCCAGCAGTTTATCGACAGCCGGACAGGGTATGTGGAGGCCCAATTCACCCCTCCACTTT,CASSLSTAGQGMWRPNSPLHF
TRBV7-9,11,TRBJ2-7,-,TGTGCCAGCAGCTGGGGGGACGAGCAGTACTTC,CASSWGDEQYF
TRBV25-1,15,TRBJ2-3,TRBD1,TGTGCCAGCAGTGAAGTGGGACAGGGAGAAGATACGCAGTATTTT,CASSEVGQGEDTQYF
TRBV7-9,15,TRBJ2-7,TRBD1,TGTGCCAGCAGCCCGATCGACAGGGACTCCTACGAGCAGTACTTC,CASSPIDRDSYEQYF
TRBV6-1,13,TRBJ1-2,TRBD1,TGTGCCAGCAGGGACAGGGGTAACTATGGCTACACCTTC,CASRDRGNYGYTF
TRBV6-5,14,TRBJ1-2,-,TGTGCCAGCAGTTATACAGGGAAGGGCTATGGCTACACCTTC,CASSYTGKGYGYTF
TRBV9,16,TRBJ2-2,TRBD2,TGTGCCAGCAGCCTTACTAGCGGGGGGAACACCGGGGAGCTGTTTTTT,CASSLTSGGNTGELFF
TRBV29-1,13,TRBJ2-5,-,TGCAGCGTGTCGGGACTGAGACAAGAGACCCAGTACTTC,CSVSGLRQETQYF
TRBV15,16,TRBJ1-4,-,TGTGCCACCAGCAGGCGGGGCGGGCCAACTAATGAAAAACTGTTTTTT,CATSRRGGPTNEKLFF
TRBV7-9,12,TRBJ2-3,-,TGTGCCAGCAGCGAGACAAAAGCTACGCAGTATTTT,CASSETKATQYF
TRBV28,11,TRBJ2-1,-,TGTGCCAGCAGTTTGCGTAATGAGCAGTTCTTC,CASSLRNEQFF
TRBV5-1,14,TRBJ2-7,TRBD1,TGCGCCAGCAGCTTGGGACAGGGGGCCTACGAGCAGTACTTC,CASSLGQGAYEQYF
TRBV29-1,10,TRBJ2-1,-,TGCAGCGTTTCCGACAATGAGCAGTTCTTC,CSVSDNEQFF
TRBV19,16,TRBJ1-4,-,TGTGCCAGTAGTATTCGGGAGGGGACAACTAATGAAAAACTGTTTTTT,CASSIREGTTNEKLFF
TRBV19,15,TRBJ1-2,-,TGTGCCAGTAGTAATTGGGCAGAAGCTAACTATGGCTACACCTTC,CASSNWAEANYGYTF
TRBV10-3,15,TRBJ2-2,TRBD2,TGTGCCATCAGTGAGGGGCTAGCGGGGCCCGGGGAGCTGTTTTTT,CAISEGLAGPGELFF
TRBV6-6,14,TRBJ2-3,-,TGTGCCAGCAGTTATCCCCCCCCTCCAGATACGCAGTATTTT,CASSYPPPPDTQYF
TRBV6-5,14,TRBJ2-1,-,TGTGCCAGCAGTTACTCGAGTATCTACAATGAGCAGTTCTTC,CASSYSSIYNEQFF
TRBV5-1,16,TRBJ1-1,TRBD1,TGCGCCAGCAGCATATCCATGGACAGGGAGAACACTGAAGCTTTCTTT,CASSISMDRENTEAFF
TRBV2,14,TRBJ1-6,TRBD1,TGTGCCAGCTGTGACAGGGGGTATGGTTCACCCCTCCACTTT,CASCDRGYGSPLHF
TRBV11-2,14,TRBJ1-4,TRBD1,TGTGCCAGCAGCTACCGGGACAGGGACGAAAAACTGTTTTTT,CASSYRDRDEKLFF
TRBV6-1,13,TRBJ1-5,TRBD1,TGTGCCACCGGGACAGGTAGCAATCAGCCCCAGCATTTT,CATGTGSNQPQHF
TRBV10-2,14,TRBJ1-4,-,TGCGCCAGCAGTACAGGGTTCGATAATGAAAAACTGTTTTTT,CASSTGFDNEKLFF
TRBV25-1,14,TRBJ1-1,-,TGTGCCAGCAGTGAACCCGGGGATTGGGCTGAAGCTTTCTTT,CASSEPGDWAEAFF
TRBV9,12,TRBJ2-7,-,TGTGCCAGCAGCGTAGCAGGGAACGAGCAGTACTTC,CASSVAGNEQYF
TRBV4-1,17,TRBJ1-5,-,TGCGCCAGCAGCCACGGGGAGGGGATCGTGAGCAATCAGCCCCAGCATTTT,CASSHGEGIVSNQPQHF
TRBV19,14,TRBJ2-2,TRBD2,TGTGCCAGTAGTGAGACTAGCGTATCCCGGGAGCTGTTTTTT,CASSETSVSRELFF
TRBV7-9,15,TRBJ1-2,-,TGTGCCAGCGCGGGGCGCGGGGCTGCTAACTATGGCTACACCTTC,CASAGRGAANYGYTF